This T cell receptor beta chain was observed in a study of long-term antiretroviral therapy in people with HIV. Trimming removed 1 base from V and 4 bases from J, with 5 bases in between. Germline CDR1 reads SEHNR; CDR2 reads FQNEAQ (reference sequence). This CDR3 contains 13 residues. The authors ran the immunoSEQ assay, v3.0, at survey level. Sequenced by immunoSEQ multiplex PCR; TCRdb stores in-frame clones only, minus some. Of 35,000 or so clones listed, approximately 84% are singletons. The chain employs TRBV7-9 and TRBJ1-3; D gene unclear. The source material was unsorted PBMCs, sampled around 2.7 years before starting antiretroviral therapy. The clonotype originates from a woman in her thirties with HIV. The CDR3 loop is CASSLGQGNTIYF. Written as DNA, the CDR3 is TGTGCCAGCAGCTTAGGACAAGGAAACACCATATATTTT.